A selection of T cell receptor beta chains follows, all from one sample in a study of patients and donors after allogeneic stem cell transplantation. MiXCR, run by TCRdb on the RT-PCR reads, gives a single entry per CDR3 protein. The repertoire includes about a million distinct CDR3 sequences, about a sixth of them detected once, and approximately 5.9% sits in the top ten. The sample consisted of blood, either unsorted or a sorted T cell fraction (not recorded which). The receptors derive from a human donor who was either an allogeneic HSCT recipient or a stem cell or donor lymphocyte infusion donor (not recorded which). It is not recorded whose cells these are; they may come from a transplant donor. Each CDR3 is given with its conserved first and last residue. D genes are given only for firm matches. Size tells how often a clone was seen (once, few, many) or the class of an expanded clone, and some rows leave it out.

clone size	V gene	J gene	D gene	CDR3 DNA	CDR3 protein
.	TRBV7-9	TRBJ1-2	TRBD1	TGTGCCAGCAGCATCACAGGGGCAGGCCATGGCTACACCTTC	CASSITGAGHGYTF
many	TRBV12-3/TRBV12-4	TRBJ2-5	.	TGTGCCAGCAGTTTAAACAGACAAGAGACCCAGTACTTC	CASSLNRQETQYF
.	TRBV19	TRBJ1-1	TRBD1	TGTGCCAGTGGGACAGGGAAGAACACTGAAGCTTTCTTT	CASGTGKNTEAFF
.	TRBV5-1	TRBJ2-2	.	TGCGCCAGCAGCTTGGCCAAAGAAACCGGGGAGCTGTTTTTT	CASSLAKETGELFF
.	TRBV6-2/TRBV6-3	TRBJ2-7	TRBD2	TGTGCCAGCACTCGCGGACTAGCGGGGGTCTCCTACGAGCAGTACTTC	CASTRGLAGVSYEQYF
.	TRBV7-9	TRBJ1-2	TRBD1	TGTGCCAGCAGCTTAGATACTGACAGGGCGATTTATGGCTACACCTTC	CASSLDTDRAIYGYTF
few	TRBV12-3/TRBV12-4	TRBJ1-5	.	TGTGCCAGCAGTCCCATGGGATATAGCAATCAGCCCCAGCATTTT	CASSPMGYSNQPQHF
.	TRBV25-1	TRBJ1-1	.	TGTGCCAGCAGTGACTCCGGAGCAGGGAACACTGAAGCTTTCTTT	CASSDSGAGNTEAFF
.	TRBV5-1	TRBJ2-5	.	TGCGCCAGCAGCGAGGCTGGCCGGGGCGAGACCCAGTACTTC	CASSEAGRGETQYF
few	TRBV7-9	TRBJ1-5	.	TGTGCCAGCAGCTTAGGGCAGGGAACTAGTCAGCCCCAGCATTTT	CASSLGQGTSQPQHF
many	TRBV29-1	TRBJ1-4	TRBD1	TGCAGCGTTGAGGCTGACAGGGGGCGCGATGAAAAACTGTTTTTT	CSVEADRGRDEKLFF
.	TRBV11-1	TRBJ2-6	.	TGTGCCAGCAGCTTAGGTCAGGCCAGGGGTTATGGGGCCAACGTCCTGACTTTC	CASSLGQARGYGANVLTF
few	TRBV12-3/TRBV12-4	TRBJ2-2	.	TGTGCCAGCAGTTTTGATTATCCTCTGGGTACTACCGGGGAGCTGTTTTTT	CASSFDYPLGTTGELFF
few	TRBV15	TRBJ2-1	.	TGTGCCACCAGCAGAGAAAGGGGAGTCCAGCGGGTCAACAATGAGCAGTTCTTC	CATSRERGVQRVNNEQFF
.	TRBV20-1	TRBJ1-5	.	TGCAGTGCTACGCCGACCCGGAGCAATCAGCCCCAGCATTTT	CSATPTRSNQPQHF
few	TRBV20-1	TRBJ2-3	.	TGCAGTGCTAGAGATCTGGGGATTAACGTAGATACGCAGTATTTT	CSARDLGINVDTQYF
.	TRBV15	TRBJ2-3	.	TGTGCCACCAGCAGAGCTCTTAGGGGGGGTACAGATACGCAGTATTTT	CATSRALRGGTDTQYF
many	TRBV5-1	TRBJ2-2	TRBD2	TGCGCCAGCAGCCCGGACGGGAGGACGTTCGGGGAGCTGTTTTTT	CASSPDGRTFGELFF
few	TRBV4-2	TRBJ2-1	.	TGTGCCAGCAGCCAAGAAGGGCAGGCCAACAATGAGCAGTTCTTC	CASSQEGQANNEQFF
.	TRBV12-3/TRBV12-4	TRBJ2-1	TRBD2	TGTGCCAGCAGTTCGTCGGGACTAGTTTATAGGAATGAGCAGTTCTTC	CASSSSGLVYRNEQFF
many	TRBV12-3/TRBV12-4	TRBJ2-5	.	TGTGCCAGCAGTTTAGAGCGGCAAGAGACCCAGTACTTC	CASSLERQETQYF
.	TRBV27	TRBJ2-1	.	TGTGCCAGCAGTTTATTGGGCGGGGTCCCAAACAATGAGCAGTTCTTC	CASSLLGGVPNNEQFF
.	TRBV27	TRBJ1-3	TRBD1	TGTGCCAGCAGTTTATCGACAGGGCTCGGAAACACCATATATTTT	CASSLSTGLGNTIYF
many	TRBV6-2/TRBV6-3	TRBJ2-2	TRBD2	TGTGCCAGCAGGGGAGGACTAGCTAACACCGGGGAGCTGTTTTTT	CASRGGLANTGELFF
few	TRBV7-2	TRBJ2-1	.	TGTGCCAGCAGCCCGTTCCCAAATGAGCAGTTCTTC	CASSPFPNEQFF
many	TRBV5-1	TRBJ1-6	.	TGCGCCAGCAGCTTCACAGGGTGGGAATCACCCCTCCACTTT	CASSFTGWESPLHF
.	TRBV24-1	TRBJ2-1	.	TGTGCCACCAGTGACGGACCCCGGGTATTGGTCTTC	CATSDGPRVLVF
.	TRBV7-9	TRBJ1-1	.	TGTGCCAGCAGCCCAGCGGGGGGAGCTTTCTTT	CASSPAGGAFF
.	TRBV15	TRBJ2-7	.	TGTGCCACCACTGACCCCGGCCTTCCTTACGAGCAGTACTTC	CATTDPGLPYEQYF
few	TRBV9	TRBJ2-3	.	TGTGCCAGCAGCGACGGGTCGGGAGTGTGGAAAGATACGCAGTATTTT	CASSDGSGVWKDTQYF
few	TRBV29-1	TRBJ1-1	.	TGCAGCGTTGAGGCGTCAGGGGAAGGGAACACTGAAGCTTTCTTT	CSVEASGEGNTEAFF
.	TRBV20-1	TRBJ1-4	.	TGCAGTGCTAGAGAAGCCCCCCAGGATGAAAAACTGTTTTTT	CSAREAPQDEKLFF
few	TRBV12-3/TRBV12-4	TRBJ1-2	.	TGTGCCAGCAGGGGACCGGGACCTAACTATGGCTACACCTTC	CASRGPGPNYGYTF
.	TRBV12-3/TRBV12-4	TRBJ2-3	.	TGTGCCAGCGGAATCACCAGGGATAATACGCAGTATTTT	CASGITRDNTQYF
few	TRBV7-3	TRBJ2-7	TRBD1	TGTGCCAGCAGCTCCCCGACAGGGGGCAGTTACGAGCAGTACTTC	CASSSPTGGSYEQYF
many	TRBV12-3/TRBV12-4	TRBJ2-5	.	TGTGCCAGCAGTTTAATCAGAGGAGAGACCCAGTACTTC	CASSLIRGETQYF